Below, 10 T cell receptor beta chains from the same sample are listed, as sequenced in a study of T cell responses to AZD1222 COVID-19 vaccine. Data came from immunoSEQ multiplex PCR; TCRdb stores just in-frame clones and leaves some out. The repertoire includes about 96,000 clones, roughly 90% of them detected once, and about a quarter sits in the top ten. The source material was peripheral blood, sampled on day 0 of AZD1222 vaccination. These receptors were taken from an adult in good health.

This chain uses TRBV15 with TRBJ2-4, with 9 bases identical to TRBD1. Germline trimming cut 5 bases from V and 7 bases from J; bases unmatched to any gene: 9. The CDR3 has 15 residues. From germline, CDR1 is LNHNV and CDR2 YYDKDF (reference sequence). CDR3 amino acids: CATSGGGQGMNIQYF. In DNA form, the CDR3 reads TGTGCCACCAGCGGAGGGGGACAGGGAATGAACATTCAGTACTTC.

For the CDR3, the DNA is TGTGCCAGCAGCCAAGATCGTGAGGGGGGCCACGAGCAGTACTTC. The encoded protein is CASSQDREGGHEQYF. The chain carries TRBV4-2 and TRBJ2-7; D is tentatively TRBD1 or TRBD2 (6 bases each). V lost 0 bases and J 5 bases, leaving 14 bases between the germline ends. The CDR3 has 15 amino acids. Germline V gene sequence: CDR1 LGHNA, CDR2 YNFKEQ.

The chain uses TRBV24-1 and TRBJ2-2, with D possibly being TRBD1 (6 bases). Deletions cut 6 bases from V and 6 bases from J, with 10 bases between. The germline gives CDR1 KGHDR, CDR2 SFDVKD. This CDR3 is built from 13 residues. The CDR3 protein is CATSHRVAGELFF. CDR3 bases: TGTGCCACCAGTCACAGGGTAGCCGGGGAGCTGTTTTTT.

This chain joins TRBV6-5 and TRBJ1-5, with a tentative D call TRBD1 (5 bases). The V and J ends lost 7 bases and 6 bases respectively, with 10 bases between them. The CDR3 is made up of 12 amino acids. Germline CDR1 is MNHEY and CDR2 is SVGAGI. CDR3 loop: CASKSGPQPQHF. CDR3 in DNA: TGTGCCAGCAAGTCAGGGCCTCAGCCCCAGCATTTT.

The chain links TRBV9 to TRBJ1-1; TRBD1 matches at 8 bases. Germline assignment: CDR1 SGDLS and CDR2 YYNGEE. V shed 3 bases, J shed 0 bases, and the junction held 4 bases outside the gene matches. The CDR3 totals 15 residues. The CDR3 bases are TGTGCCAGCAGCGGATACAGGGGGATGAACACTGAAGCTTTCTTT. Its translation is CASSGYRGMNTEAFF.

The V and J genes are TRBV14 and TRBJ2-1; D is possibly TRBD1 (6 bases). The germline V gene encodes CDR1 SGHDN and CDR2 FVKESK. V was pared by 6 bases and J by 3 bases, with 12 bases between. This CDR3 region has 14 residues. The CDR3: CASRREGGYNEQFF. The CDR3 coding sequence is TGTGCCAGCAGAAGGGAAGGGGGCTACAATGAGCAGTTCTTC.

As to this clone: One end of the junction does not line up with germline, which may come from a read error. This sequence joins TRBV7-9 and TRBJ1-2; D is unclear. Per the germline V gene, CDR1 is SEHNR and CDR2 is FQNEAQ (reference sequence). The CDR3 length is 11 residues. In DNA form, the CDR3 reads TGTGCCAGCAGCTTAGGGGGTCCGCTAAGCTTC. Its protein product is CASSLGGPLSF.

This chain joins TRBV11-2 and TRBJ1-2; 8 bases fit TRBD1. Germline V gives CDR1 SGHAT, CDR2 FQNNGV. J gave up 5 bases and V 4 bases, and 18 bases lay outside the gene matches. The CDR3 contains 18 residues. CDR3 sequence (DNA): TGTGCCAGCAGCTCCCCTATCGCGACAGGGGAATTGGGTTATGGCTACACCTTC. It yields the protein CASSSPIATGELGYGYTF.

This rearrangement joins TRBV7-8 to TRBJ2-3; tentatively, D is TRBD2 (6 bases). CDR3 size: 13 residues. V was trimmed by 3 bases and J by 4 bases, leaving 8 bases between them. Looked up from germline, CDR1 is SGHVS and CDR2 is FQNEAQ. CDR3 bases: TGTGCCAGCAGCTTGGGGGAGGCAGATACGCAGTATTTT. Residues: CASSLGEADTQYF.

The V gene is TRBV21-1, the J gene TRBJ2-4; TRBD2, the table's D call, lacks a check against the DNA. TRBV21-1 is a listed pseudogene. This CDR3 contains 14 residues. CDR3 loop: CASGWGVAKNIQYF. Written as DNA, the CDR3 is TGTGCCAGCGGATGGGGAGTAGCCAAAAACATTCAGTACTTC.